These 16 T cell receptor beta chains originate from one sample sequenced in a study of T cells in localized non-small cell lung cancer. Only in-frame clones appear in the TCRdb table, and some are missing; sequencing was by immunoSEQ multiplex PCR. The sample has some 140,000 clones; around 89% are singletons. The sample here was peripheral blood, taken before any cancer treatment. These receptors were collected from a female donor older than 55 with stage I lung adenocarcinoma.

This clone has more than one count but fewer than ten. V is TRBV25-1 and J is TRBJ1-4; tentatively, D is TRBD1 (5 bases). CDR1 is MGHDK, CDR2 SYGVNS, per germline. Trimming cost V 4 bases and J 8 bases, with 26 bases left between them. The CDR3 consists of 18 residues. CDR3 sequence (DNA): TGTGCCAGCAGTGGACCCGGGGCTCACGATCCTTTCGGCGAAAAACTGTTTTTT. It codes for CASSGPGAHDPFGEKLFF.

The chain couples TRBV2 to TRBJ2-1; 12 bases line up with TRBD2. The CDR3 has 14 amino acids. The V and J ends lost 8 bases and 7 bases, in that order; junction bases with no gene match: 6. Per the germline V gene, CDR1 is SNHLY and CDR2 is FYNNEI. The CDR3 loop reads CASDPTSGSNEQFF. The CDR3 DNA reads TGTGCCAGCGATCCGACTAGCGGGAGTAATGAGCAGTTCTTC.

The genes are TRBV18 and TRBJ2-3; D unresolved. Trimming cost V 0 bases and J 4 bases, with 2 bases left between them. The CDR3 covers 12 residues. The germline V gene encodes CDR1 KGHSH and CDR2 LQKENI. The CDR3 nucleotides are TGTGCCAGCTCACCACCGGCAGATACGCAGTATTTT. It encodes CASSPPADTQYF. The whole variable domain, filled in from reference TRBV18 and TRBJ2-3, reads NAGVMQNPRHLVRRRGQEARLRCSPMKGHSHVYWYRQLPEEGLKFMVYLQKENIIDESGMPKERFSAEFPKEGPSILRIQQVVRGDSAAYFCASSPPADTQYFGPGTRLTVL.

The chain carries TRBV2 and TRBJ2-1; perhaps TRBD1 as D (6 bases). The germline V gene encodes CDR1 SNHLY and CDR2 FYNNEI. The germline V and J ends were trimmed by 6 bases and 1 base, with 10 bases remaining between them. The CDR3 covers 14 residues. CDR3 loop: CASSAGQSYNEQFF. The CDR3 DNA follows: TGTGCCAGCAGCGCCGGACAGTCCTACAATGAGCAGTTCTTC.

The genes are TRBV5-1 and TRBJ1-2; 8 positions agree with TRBD1. With 0 bases clipped from V and 8 bases from J, the junction kept 12 bases outside the gene matches. This CDR3 has 16 amino acids. Germline V gene data show CDR1 as SGHRS and CDR2 as YFSETQ. This chain's CDR3 is CASSLVAGGVIEGYTF. CDR3 DNA sequence: TGCGCCAGCAGCTTGGTGGCAGGGGGCGTAATAGAGGGCTACACCTTC.

The sample holds a few counts of this clone. The rearrangement uses TRBV30 and TRBJ1-1; 9 nucleotides line up with TRBD1. V lost 5 bases and J lost 1; bases outside the gene matches: 2. The CDR3 has 13 amino acids. Germline V gives CDR1 GTSNPN, CDR2 SVGIG (reference sequence). CDR3 DNA: TGTGCCTGGGACAGGGGGGAGAACACTGAAGCTTTCTTT. It yields the protein CAWDRGENTEAFF.

V gene TRBV28 combines with J gene TRBJ2-1; D uncertain. Germline CDR1 is MDHEN and CDR2 is SYDVKM. Trimming pared 6 bases from V and 8 bases from J, leaving 11 bases between. This CDR3 comprises 12 residues. CDR3 bases: TGTGCCAGCAGGACAACCCTGGATGAGCAGTTCTTC. It is translated as CASRTTLDEQFF.

This chain joins TRBV5-4 and TRBJ2-6, with 7 nucleotides matching TRBD2. The CDR3 length is 19 residues. Trimming took 4 bases from V and 0 from J; bases not matched to a gene: 13. CDR1 and CDR2 from the germline V gene are SGHNT and YYREEE (reference sequence). DNA of the CDR3: TGTGCCAGCAGCCCCCAAGGGCTAGCGGCACTCTCTGGGGCCAACGTCCTGACTTTC. It is translated as CASSPQGLAALSGANVLTF.

V usage is TRBV7-9 and J usage is TRBJ1-5; D call uncertain. Germline values: CDR1 SEHNR, CDR2 FQNEAQ (reference sequence). V dropped 1 base and J dropped 3 bases, with 7 bases sitting between them. The CDR3 length is 14 residues. In DNA, the CDR3 is TGTGCCAGCAGCTTAGACGGGGTCAATCAGCCCCAGCATTTT. Translating gives CASSLDGVNQPQHF.

The chain is built from TRBV4-2 and TRBJ2-7; no clear D. This CDR3 has 12 amino acids. CDR1 is LGHNA and CDR2 is YNFKEQ in the germline V gene. V lost 6 bases, J lost 2 bases, and 8 bases lay in between. The CDR3 nucleotides read TGTGCCAGCAGTTCCCCCCCCTACGAGCAGTACTTC. Amino acids: CASSSPPYEQYF.

The chain carries TRBV14 and TRBJ2-5; a weak D match, TRBD1 (5 bases). CDR3 length equals 13 residues. Trimming cost V 0 bases and J 5 bases, with 7 bases left between them. From germline, CDR1 is SGHDN and CDR2 FVKESK. The CDR3 protein is CASSQDKGETQYF. Written as DNA, the CDR3 is TGTGCCAGCAGCCAAGATAAGGGGGAGACCCAGTACTTC.

The rearrangement links TRBV27 to TRBJ2-3; TRBD2 might be the D (5 bases). CDR1 and CDR2 (germline): MNHEY, SMNVEV (reference sequence). The CDR3 extends over 17 amino acids. V lost 6 bases and J 0 bases, leaving 19 bases between the germline ends. The CDR3 region is CASRSYPGMPSTDTQYF. Written as DNA, the CDR3 is TGTGCCAGCAGGTCGTATCCGGGGATGCCTAGCACAGATACGCAGTATTTT.

The chain has TRBV29-1 and TRBJ2-1; 14 bases agree with TRBD2. The CDR3 runs 14 residues. CDR1 SQVTM and CDR2 ANQGSEA come from the germline V gene. With 3 bases clipped from V and 12 bases from J, the junction kept 7 bases outside the gene matches. CDR3 protein: CSVEPFGTSGGQFF. In DNA, the CDR3 is TGCAGCGTTGAGCCTTTTGGGACTAGCGGGGGGCAGTTCTTC.

This chain links TRBV27 with TRBJ2-6; 9 bases are shared with TRBD1. The CDR3 runs to 19 residues. The V gene end was trimmed by 1 base and the J gene end by 0 bases; junction bases not matched to a gene: 7. Germline V gene sequence: CDR1 MNHEY, CDR2 SMNVEV (reference sequence). The CDR3 sequence: CASSLFGQGMVSGANVLTF. CDR3 DNA: TGTGCCAGCAGTTTATTTGGACAGGGGATGGTCTCTGGGGCCAACGTCCTGACTTTC.

The gene calls are TRBV11-2 and TRBJ1-2; TRBD1 aligns across 8 bases. CDR3 length: 15 residues. The J segment lost 3 bases and the V segment lost 7 bases, leaving 10 bases of the junction unmatched. Looked up from germline, CDR1 is SGHAT and CDR2 is FQNNGV. The CDR3 is CASTGDRPTDYGYTF. In nucleotides, the CDR3 is TGTGCCAGCACCGGGGACAGGCCCACGGACTATGGCTACACCTTC.

V is TRBV19 and J is TRBJ2-1; 7 nucleotides line up with TRBD2. The junction had 10 bases not matched to a gene; V was cut back by 4 bases and J by 10 bases. The CDR3 length is 14 residues. Germline values: CDR1 LNHDA, CDR2 SQIVND (reference sequence). This CDR3 is CASSTHRGVGEQFF. The DNA for the CDR3 is TGTGCCAGTAGTACTCACCGGGGGGTCGGGGAGCAGTTCTTC.